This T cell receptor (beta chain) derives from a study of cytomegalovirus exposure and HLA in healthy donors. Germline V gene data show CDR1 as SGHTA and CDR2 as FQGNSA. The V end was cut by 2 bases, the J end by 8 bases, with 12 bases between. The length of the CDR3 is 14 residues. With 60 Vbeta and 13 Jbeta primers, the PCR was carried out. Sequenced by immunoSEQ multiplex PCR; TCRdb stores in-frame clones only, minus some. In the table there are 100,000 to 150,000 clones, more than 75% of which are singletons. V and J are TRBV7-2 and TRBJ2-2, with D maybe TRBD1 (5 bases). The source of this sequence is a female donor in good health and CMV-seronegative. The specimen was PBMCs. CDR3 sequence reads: CASSLSWQGGELFF. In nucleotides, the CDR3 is TGTGCCAGCAGCTTATCGTGGCAGGGAGGGGAGCTGTTTTTT.